Listed here are 11 T cell receptor beta chains from one sample, sequenced in a study of T cell responses to AZD1222 COVID-19 vaccine. Here immunoSEQ multiplex PCR was the method, and the copy in TCRdb shows in-frame clones only, minus some. The table shows 150,000 to 250,000 clones, with 80% to 95% occurring only once. Here the sequenced sample was peripheral blood, taken 28 days after the second AZD1222 dose. All receptors derive from an adult who received the AZD1222 COVID-19 vaccine.

The rearrangement joins TRBV23-1 to TRBJ1-6; weak D call: TRBD1 (6 bases). TRBV23-1 is treated as an ORF (open reading frame) with a function not yet certain. This CDR3 has 14 residues. V gave up 11 bases and J gave up 7 bases, with 18 bases separating them. The CDR3 bases are TGCGCCCCCACGAGGGGGATGTTCAATTCACCCCTCCACTTT. Amino acids: CAPTRGMFNSPLHF.

The chain joins TRBV9 to TRBJ2-5; weak D call: TRBD2 (5 bases). The CDR3 runs 15 residues. Germline V gene lookup returns CDR1 SGDLS and CDR2 YYNGEE. Trimming pared 0 bases from V and 5 bases from J, leaving 14 bases between. The DNA of the CDR3 is TGTGCCAGCAGCGTAGTGGGTAGCGTAAGGGAGACCCAGTACTTC. This sequence encodes CASSVVGSVRETQYF.

This sequence joins TRBV5-1 and TRBJ1-3; D might be TRBD1 (6 bases). Germline values: CDR1 SGHRS, CDR2 YFSETQ. Trimming left V 6 bases short and J 0 bases short, with 19 bases between. CDR3 length equals 17 residues. The CDR3, as DNA: TGCGCCAGCACAGTAGACGATCGACAGGCCTCTGGAAACACCATATATTTT. Its translation is CASTVDDRQASGNTIYF.

The chain uses TRBV27 and TRBJ2-7; TRBD2 might be the D (5 bases). This CDR3 contains 13 residues. Trimming removed 10 bases from V and 0 bases from J, with 13 bases in between. Per the germline V gene, CDR1 is MNHEY and CDR2 is SMNVEV (reference sequence). The CDR3 coding sequence is TGTGCCACCCGGGATACTAACTCCTACGAGCAGTACTTC. This sequence encodes CATRDTNSYEQYF.

The gene calls are TRBV5-1 and TRBJ2-7; D unresolved. Germline V gives CDR1 SGHRS, CDR2 YFSETQ. The CDR3 is 13 amino acids. Trimming shortened V by 0 bases and J by 7 bases, and 11 bases separated the two germline ends. CDR3 nucleotides: TGCGCCAGCAGCTTGGAGGGCATTTGGGAGCAGTACTTC. It translates to CASSLEGIWEQYF.

The chain combines TRBV11-1 with TRBJ2-7; no definite D call. This CDR3 spans 12 amino acids. V dropped 3 bases and J dropped 7 bases, with 10 bases sitting between them. Germline CDR1 and CDR2: SGHAT and FQDESV (reference sequence). The CDR3 nucleotides are TGTGCCAGCAGCTTGACGGAGAAAGAGCAGTACTTC. Its protein is CASSLTEKEQYF. Full variable domain (rest looked up from reference TRBV11-1 and TRBJ2-7): EAEVAQSPRYKITEKSQAVAFWCDPISGHATLYWYRQILGQGPELLVQFQDESVVDDSQLPKDRFSAERLKGVDSTLKIQPAELGDSAMYLCASSLTEKEQYFGPGTRLTVT.

Worth noting for this clone: An end of the junction does not agree with germline; a read error may underlie this. CDR3 sequence reads: CASSLKAQGVVF. The CDR3, as DNA: TGTGCCAGCAGCCTAAAAGCACAGGGTGTGGTCTTC. V usage is TRBV7-2 and J usage is TRBJ2-7, with D tentatively TRBD1 (6 bases). Germline CDR1 reads SGHTA; CDR2 reads FQGNSA. The CDR3 loop spans 12 amino acids.

V and J are TRBV14 and TRBJ2-7, with no clear D. Germline CDR1 and CDR2: SGHDN and FVKESK. V lost 1 base and J 6 bases, leaving 10 bases between the germline ends. This CDR3 has 13 amino acids. The CDR3 sequence: CASSQVTSGEQYF. In nucleotides, the CDR3 is TGTGCCAGCAGCCAAGTTACGTCGGGCGAGCAGTACTTC.

The genes are TRBV27 and TRBJ2-7; TRBD2 agrees at 7 bases. Germline CDR1 is MNHEY and CDR2 is SMNVEV (reference sequence). V gave up 3 bases and J gave up 3 bases; unmatched junction bases: 8. The CDR3 consists of 15 residues. The CDR3 DNA follows: TGTGCCAGCAGTTTCAGGAGCGGGATTTACTACGAGCAGTACTTC. Its translation is CASSFRSGIYYEQYF.

This chain links TRBV14 with TRBJ2-5; no firm D call. Looked up from germline, CDR1 is SGHDN and CDR2 is FVKESK. V lost 4 bases and J 4 bases, leaving 10 bases between the germline ends. This CDR3 is 13 amino acids long. CDR3 sequence (DNA): TGTGCCAGCAGCCTACTGAGTCGAGAGACCCAGTACTTC. The encoded protein is CASSLLSRETQYF.

This clone has only one observation. The gene calls are TRBV7-2 and TRBJ1-6, with D unresolved. Germline lookup yields CDR1 SGHTA and CDR2 FQGNSA. V dropped 5 bases and J dropped 9 bases, with 17 bases sitting between them. This CDR3 has 15 amino acids. The CDR3 region is CASSPLTPWGSPLHF. Written as DNA, the CDR3 is TGTGCCAGCAGCCCGCTCACTCCATGGGGTTCACCCCTCCACTTT.